The 16 T cell receptor beta chains presented below share a single source sample, sequenced in a study of blood T cell repertoires in COVID-19. Method: immunoSEQ multiplex PCR; TCRdb's copy keeps in-frame clones and lacks some. Among around 71,000 clones listed, 65% to 90% were seen once. Sample: peripheral blood. The receptor set was obtained from a man aged 25 to 40 with COVID-19, enrolled during active disease.

The gene calls are TRBV6-5 and TRBJ2-7; 7 bases agree with TRBD2. The CDR3 consists of 14 residues. Trimming cost V 7 bases and J 4 bases; bases outside gene matches: 10. CDR1 MNHEY and CDR2 SVGAGI come from the germline V gene. CDR3: CASINRLGGYEQYF. In DNA, the CDR3 is TGTGCCAGCATTAATCGCCTGGGGGGGTACGAGCAGTACTTC.

The rearrangement links TRBV11-1 to TRBJ2-7, with 7 bases that match TRBD2. The J segment lost 5 bases and the V segment lost 1 base, leaving 8 bases of the junction unmatched. Per the germline V gene, CDR1 is SGHAT and CDR2 is FQDESV (reference sequence). The CDR3 length is 15 residues. CDR3 coding DNA: TGTGCCAGCAGCTTAGGGACTAGTCAATGGGACGAGCAGTACTTC. This gives the protein CASSLGTSQWDEQYF. The full variable domain, with the rest looked up from reference TRBV11-1 and TRBJ2-7, is EAEVAQSPRYKITEKSQAVAFWCDPISGHATLYWYRQILGQGPELLVQFQDESVVDDSQLPKDRFSAERLKGVDSTLKIQPAELGDSAMYLCASSLGTSQWDEQYFGPGTRLTVT.

The chain uses TRBV28 and TRBJ1-1; TRBD1 might be the D (5 bases). V lost 2 bases, J lost 1 base, and 8 bases lay in between. The germline V gene has CDR1 MDHEN and CDR2 SYDVKM. The CDR3 has 14 residues. The CDR3, as DNA: TGTGCCAGCAGTTTAGTGCAGGGGAACACTGAAGCTTTCTTT. It specifies CASSLVQGNTEAFF.

This chain connects TRBV12-3 or TRBV12-4 to TRBJ1-5; 7 positions match TRBD1. V lost 5 bases and J lost 7; bases outside the gene matches: 5. The CDR3 totals 13 residues. The CDR3 protein is CASSRQGVQPQHF. The CDR3 DNA reads as TGTGCCAGCAGTCGACAGGGTGTACAGCCCCAGCATTTT.

This sequence joins TRBV5-1 and TRBJ1-2; D is unclear. V lost 4 bases and J 0 bases, leaving 10 bases between the germline ends. Germline V gives CDR1 SGHRS, CDR2 YFSETQ. The CDR3 sequence is 14 residues long. CDR3 loop: CASSRNRANYGYTF. The CDR3 DNA reads TGCGCCAGCAGCCGTAACCGAGCTAACTATGGCTACACCTTC.

The chain is built from TRBV27 and TRBJ1-5; D is unresolved. The CDR3 spans 13 residues. The V and J ends lost 6 bases and 5 bases respectively, with 11 bases between them. Germline CDR1 is MNHEY and CDR2 is SMNVEV (reference sequence). The CDR3 DNA follows: TGTGCCAGCAGCTCTGAGGGTTATCAGCCCCAGCATTTT. It specifies CASSSEGYQPQHF.

Written as DNA, the CDR3 is TGTGCCCGTATAGCGGGAGCGGGCACCGGGGAGCTGTTTTTT. Encoded protein: CARIAGAGTGELFF. The V and J genes are TRBV30 and TRBJ2-2, with 9 bases aligning to TRBD2. With 8 bases clipped from V and 4 bases from J, the junction kept 8 bases outside the gene matches. Per germline, CDR1 GTSNPN and CDR2 SVGIG (reference sequence). The CDR3 runs 14 residues.

The chain joins TRBV5-4 to TRBJ2-1; D possibly corresponds to TRBD2 (6 bases). The CDR3 totals 15 residues. Germline V CDR1 and CDR2: SGHNT, YYREEE (reference sequence). Trimming took off 4 bases at V and 9 bases at J, with 20 bases between the two ends. The CDR3 DNA reads as TGTGCCAGCAGCATCACCGGACTACTACGAGGTGAGCAGTTCTTC. It translates to CASSITGLLRGEQFF.

The CDR3 region is CASSSSGGTDTQYF. DNA of the CDR3: TGTGCCAGCAGCTCTTCCGGGGGCACAGATACGCAGTATTTT. This chain connects TRBV5-6 to TRBJ2-3; D might be TRBD2 (5 bases). Germline values: CDR1 SGHDT, CDR2 YYEEEE. V was clipped by 3 bases and J by 1 base, with 9 bases between them. The CDR3 loop spans 14 amino acids.

V gene TRBV5-4 combines with J gene TRBJ2-6; 7 bases fit TRBD2. J was trimmed by 0 bases and V by 7 bases; bases with no gene match: 7. The CDR3 is 16 residues long. CDR1 is SGHNT, CDR2 YYREEE, per germline (reference sequence). CDR3 sequence: CASLRGGPSGANVLTF. In DNA, the CDR3 is TGTGCCAGCTTAAGGGGAGGGCCCTCTGGGGCCAACGTCCTGACTTTC.

The genes are TRBV18 and TRBJ1-1; D not resolved. V was pared by 3 bases and J by 7 bases, with 12 bases between. CDR1 KGHSH and CDR2 LQKENI come from the germline V gene. The CDR3 runs to 13 residues. CDR3 bases: TGTGCCAGCTCACCCGGTGGCGGTTATGAAGCTTTCTTT. It is translated as CASSPGGGYEAFF.

This clone turned up a few times. The chain has TRBV5-1 and TRBJ2-2; no clear D gene. This CDR3 spans 14 amino acids. The V and J ends lost 1 base and 0 bases respectively, with 4 bases between them. Germline CDR1 reads SGHRS; CDR2 reads YFSETQ. The CDR3: CASSLSSNTGELFF. The CDR3 region has the DNA TGCGCCAGCAGCTTGTCCTCGAACACCGGGGAGCTGTTTTTT.

V is TRBV5-6 and J is TRBJ1-5; a weak D match, TRBD1 (5 bases). The CDR3 length is 14 residues. Germline CDR1 SGHDT, CDR2 YYEEEE. The germline V and J ends were trimmed by 2 bases and 3 bases, with 9 bases remaining between them. The CDR3 loop reads CASSFRQINQPQHF. CDR3 bases: TGTGCCAGCAGCTTTAGACAGATCAATCAGCCCCAGCATTTT. Supplemented by reference TRBV5-6 and TRBJ1-5, the full variable domain reads DAGVTQSPTHLIKTRGQQVTLRCSPKSGHDTVSWYQQALGQGPQFIFQYYEEEERQRGNFPDRFSGHQFPNYSSELNVNALLLGDSALYLCASSFRQINQPQHFGDGTRLSIL.

This clone was detected once. This chain uses TRBV29-1 with TRBJ2-3; 8 bases match TRBD2. CDR1 and CDR2 from the germline V gene are SQVTM and ANQGSEA. Germline trimming cut 7 bases from V and 4 bases from J; bases unmatched to any gene: 10. The CDR3 totals 14 residues. In nucleotides, the CDR3 is TGCAGCGCCTCGGGGGGGGCGAACGCAGATACGCAGTATTTT. It specifies CSASGGANADTQYF.

The chain couples TRBV28 to TRBJ2-5; D remains unclear. The CDR3 covers 14 residues. CDR1 and CDR2 from the germline V gene are MDHEN and SYDVKM. Trimming left V 6 bases short and J 3 bases short, with 14 bases between. CDR3 sequence (DNA): TGTGCCAGCAGAAGGAGTAGGTTGAAAGAGACCCAGTACTTC. It is translated as CASRRSRLKETQYF.

The chain has TRBV28 and TRBJ1-3; maybe TRBD1 (5 bases). Trimming removed 7 bases at V and 3 bases at J, with 19 bases between. CDR1 is MDHEN, CDR2 SYDVKM, per germline. The CDR3 length is 16 residues. The CDR3 is CASNHRQGTGGNTIYF. CDR3 DNA: TGTGCCAGCAACCACCGCCAGGGTACGGGTGGAAACACCATATATTTT.